The clone carrying this T cell receptor (beta chain) was recorded at least ten times. Its specificity is unknown. With the read ending 3 residues before the CDR3 end, the germline J gene is used to fill in that end. This sample was included in a study of T cell clonality in common variable immunodeficiency. Whole-study findings and limits: Common variable immunodeficiency TCR beta sequences reportedly had fewer deletions and N-nucleotide insertions.

Aged 9 to 64 years, CVID subjects averaged about 38 years old. Blood came from CVID subjects not ill and not taking immunomodulatory or immunosuppressive medication. Donors gave about 5 to 9 ml heparinized peripheral whole blood. V lost 5 bases to trimming and J lost 4 bases, with 13 bases between them. The CDR3 has 14 amino acids. In germline, CDR1 is SEHNR, CDR2 FQNEAQ (reference sequence). CVID and control samples used equivalent genomic DNA input. This table comes from immunoSEQ multiplex PCR, and its TCRdb copy is limited to in-frame clones, with some not included. Listed for the sample are about 34,000 clones, none seen a single time.

This receptor was identified in a human donor with common variable immunodeficiency. J is TRBJ2-3 and V is TRBV7-9; a weak D match, TRBD2 (5 bases). Sequenced sample: peripheral blood mononuclear cells. The CDR3 sequence is CASSPSLGADTQYF. Incomplete CDR3 DNA: TGTGCCAGCAGCCCATCACTAGGCGCAGATACG.